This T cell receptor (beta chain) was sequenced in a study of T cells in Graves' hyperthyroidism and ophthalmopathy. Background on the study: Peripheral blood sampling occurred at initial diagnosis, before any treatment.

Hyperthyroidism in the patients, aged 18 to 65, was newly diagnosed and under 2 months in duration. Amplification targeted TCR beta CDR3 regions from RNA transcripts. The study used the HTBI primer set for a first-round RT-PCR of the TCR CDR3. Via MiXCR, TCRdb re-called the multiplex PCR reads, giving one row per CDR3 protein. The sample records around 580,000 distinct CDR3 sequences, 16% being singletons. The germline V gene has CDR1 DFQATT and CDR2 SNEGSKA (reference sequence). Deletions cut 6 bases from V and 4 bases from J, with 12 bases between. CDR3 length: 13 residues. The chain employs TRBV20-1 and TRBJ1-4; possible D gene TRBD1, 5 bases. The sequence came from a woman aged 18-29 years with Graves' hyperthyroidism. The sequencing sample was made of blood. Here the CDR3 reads CSARGTNNEKLFF. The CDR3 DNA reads TGCAGTGCCCGAGGGACTAATAATGAAAAACTGTTTTTT.